The rows below give T cell receptor beta chains drawn from one sample of a study of T cell responses to AZD1222 COVID-19 vaccine. Sequenced by immunoSEQ multiplex PCR; TCRdb stores in-frame clones only, minus some. This table holds some 100,000 clones, approximately 90% found once. The sample consisted of peripheral blood, taken on day 0 of AZD1222 vaccination. The source of these receptors is an adult in good health. CDR3s include the opening cysteine and the closing phenylalanine or tryptophan. The D gene is left open where the match is weak. The size of a clone is reported for some rows only, either as once, few or many, or as a class for expanded clones.

D gene	V gene	J gene	clone size	CDR3 protein	CDR3 DNA
NA	TRBV5-1	TRBJ1-1	NA	CASSLGRAGTEAFF	TGCGCCAGCAGCTTGGGACGGGCGGGCACTGAAGCTTTCTTT
TRBD2	TRBV5-4	TRBJ2-5	NA	CASSLGLAGETQYF	TGTGCCAGCAGCTTGGGACTAGCCGGGGAGACCCAGTACTTC
NA	TRBV18	TRBJ1-5	NA	CASSPQSGNQPQHF	TGTGCCAGCTCACCACAATCAGGTAATCAGCCCCAGCATTTT
TRBD2	TRBV4-2	TRBJ2-2	NA	CASSHRLAGGRGTGELFF	TGTGCCAGCAGCCACCGCCTAGCGGGGGGTCGCGGCACCGGGGAGCTGTTTTTT
NA	TRBV5-4	TRBJ2-5	NA	CASSFRVDQETQYF	TGTGCCAGCAGCTTCAGGGTGGACCAAGAGACCCAGTACTTC
NA	TRBV24-1	TRBJ1-2	NA	CATLPDTSLLYGYTF	TGTGCCACCTTACCTGACACCTCCCTCCTCTATGGCTACACCTTC
NA	TRBV7-6	TRBJ2-3	NA	CASSLLGPSTDTQYF	TGTGCCAGCAGCTTACTTGGCCCAAGCACAGATACGCAGTATTTT
NA	TRBV9	TRBJ2-2	NA	CASSVAGVGELFF	TGTGCCAGCAGCGTAGCTGGCGTCGGGGAGCTGTTTTTT
NA	TRBV5-1	TRBJ2-2	once	CASRFNTGELFF	TGCGCCAGCAGATTTAACACCGGGGAGCTGTTTTTT
NA	TRBV4-1	TRBJ1-2	NA	CASSQDSGGTYGYTF	TGCGCCAGCAGCCAAGATTCCGGGGGAACCTATGGCTACACCTTC
NA	TRBV7-2	TRBJ1-1	NA	CASSLRGAMNTEAFF	TGTGCCAGCAGCTTACGGGGGGCTATGAACACTGAAGCTTTCTTT
NA	TRBV7-8	TRBJ2-6	NA	CASSLTSGANVLTF	TGTGCCAGCAGCTTAACCTCTGGGGCCAACGTCCTGACTTTC
NA	TRBV19	TRBJ2-6	NA	CASEKGPVSGANVLTF	TGTGCCAGTGAGAAGGGGCCGGTCTCTGGGGCCAACGTCCTGACTTTC
NA	TRBV3-1/TRBV3-2	TRBJ2-1	NA	CASSRPEGMDQFF	TGTGCCAGCAGCCGACCCGAGGGGATGGACCAGTTCTTC
NA	TRBV5-1	TRBJ1-5	NA	CASSLVGGVAQPQHF	TGCGCCAGCAGCTTGGTTGGGGGCGTCGCTCAGCCCCAGCATTTT
TRBD1	TRBV18	TRBJ1-2	NA	CASSPSSGTGEYGYTF	TGTGCCAGCTCACCCTCATCCGGGACAGGGGAATATGGCTACACCTTC